The rows below give T cell receptor beta chains drawn from one sample of a study of identical twins. TCRdb passed the 5' RACE reads through MiXCR, listing each CDR3 protein once. The repertoire has a few hundred thousand distinct CDR3 sequences, 6.5% to 9.5% of them found once; the top ten carry around 2.1%. The same sample was also studied in work on yellow fever vaccine responses in identical twins.

The sequenced material came from memory (CD45RO+) T cells sorted from blood. These receptors were collected from a woman under 30 in good health. The CDR3 runs from the conserved cysteine through the conserved F or W. The D gene is left open where the match is weak. Clone size is shown for a subset of rows, as once, few, many or a class of expanded clone.

j_gene: TRBJ1-2
v_gene: TRBV12-3/TRBV12-4
d_gene: .
abundance: few
CDR3nt: TGTGCCAGCACCCGGAGTGATGGCTACACCTTC
CDR3aa: CASTRSDGYTF

j_gene: TRBJ1-6
v_gene: TRBV4-2
d_gene: TRBD1
abundance: .
CDR3nt: TGTGCCAGCCGGGGACAGGGCGGATCACCCCTCCACTTT
CDR3aa: CASRGQGGSPLHF

j_gene: TRBJ2-1
v_gene: TRBV20-1
d_gene: .
abundance: few
CDR3nt: TGCAGTGCTTCTAGCTCCAATGAGCAGTTCTTC
CDR3aa: CSASSSNEQFF

j_gene: TRBJ1-6
v_gene: TRBV28
d_gene: .
abundance: many
CDR3nt: TGTGCCAGCAGCTCCCACAGGGATTCACCCCTCCACTTT
CDR3aa: CASSSHRDSPLHF

j_gene: TRBJ2-1
v_gene: TRBV25-1
d_gene: TRBD2
abundance: .
CDR3nt: TGTGCCAGCGACCCATTAGACACAAGCGGGAACTACAATGAGCAGTTCTTC
CDR3aa: CASDPLDTSGNYNEQFF

j_gene: TRBJ2-1
v_gene: TRBV20-1
d_gene: TRBD2
abundance: few
CDR3nt: TGCAGTGCTAAAGGACTAGCGGGATCAGGTAGTAGACTCGGGGATGAGCAGTTCTTC
CDR3aa: CSAKGLAGSGSRLGDEQFF

j_gene: TRBJ1-2
v_gene: TRBV6-1
d_gene: TRBD1
abundance: .
CDR3nt: TGTGCCAGCAGTGCGGGACAGGGTGGCTATGGCTACACCTTC
CDR3aa: CASSAGQGGYGYTF

j_gene: TRBJ2-1
v_gene: TRBV5-1
d_gene: .
abundance: many
CDR3nt: TGCGCCAGCAGCTTGGAGGAGGGGGGAAGAGACAATGAGCAGTTCTTC
CDR3aa: CASSLEEGGRDNEQFF

j_gene: TRBJ2-4
v_gene: TRBV19
d_gene: .
abundance: few
CDR3nt: TGTGCCAGTAGTATAGGATTAGCCAAAAACATTCAGTACTTC
CDR3aa: CASSIGLAKNIQYF

j_gene: TRBJ1-1
v_gene: TRBV3-1
d_gene: .
abundance: many
CDR3nt: TGTGCCAGCAGACGCGGACCCTATGAAGCTTTCTTT
CDR3aa: CASRRGPYEAFF

j_gene: TRBJ1-2
v_gene: TRBV5-1
d_gene: TRBD1
abundance: few
CDR3nt: TGCGCCAGCAGCGTCGGGACAGGGGGCAGTTCTAACTATGGCTACACCTTC
CDR3aa: CASSVGTGGSSNYGYTF

j_gene: TRBJ2-3
v_gene: TRBV20-1
d_gene: TRBD1
abundance: .
CDR3nt: TGCAGTGCTAGAGATCGGGACAGGGGGAGGGATACGCAGTATTTT
CDR3aa: CSARDRDRGRDTQYF

j_gene: TRBJ1-1
v_gene: TRBV5-1
d_gene: .
abundance: few
CDR3nt: TGCGCCAGCAGCTTCCTACAGTCGAACACTGAAGCTTTCTTT
CDR3aa: CASSFLQSNTEAFF

j_gene: TRBJ1-1
v_gene: TRBV25-1
d_gene: .
abundance: few
CDR3nt: TGTGCCAGCAGTGAGGCCAACACTGAAGCTTTCTTT
CDR3aa: CASSEANTEAFF

j_gene: TRBJ1-2
v_gene: TRBV28
d_gene: .
abundance: many
CDR3nt: TGTGCCAGCAGTTTAGGCCAGGCGGGGGGCTACACCTTC
CDR3aa: CASSLGQAGGYTF

j_gene: TRBJ1-2
v_gene: TRBV18
d_gene: .
abundance: few
CDR3nt: TGTGCCAGCTCACCACTACAGTCAGCTAACTATGGCTACACCTTC
CDR3aa: CASSPLQSANYGYTF

j_gene: TRBJ2-1
v_gene: TRBV7-9
d_gene: .
abundance: once
CDR3nt: TGTGCCAGCAGCTTAGCAGGGAACCCGACGTTTAAGCAGTTCTTC
CDR3aa: CASSLAGNPTFKQFF

j_gene: TRBJ2-3
v_gene: TRBV7-3
d_gene: .
abundance: many
CDR3nt: TGTGCCAGCAGCTTACTACTCACAGATACGCAGTATTTT
CDR3aa: CASSLLLTDTQYF